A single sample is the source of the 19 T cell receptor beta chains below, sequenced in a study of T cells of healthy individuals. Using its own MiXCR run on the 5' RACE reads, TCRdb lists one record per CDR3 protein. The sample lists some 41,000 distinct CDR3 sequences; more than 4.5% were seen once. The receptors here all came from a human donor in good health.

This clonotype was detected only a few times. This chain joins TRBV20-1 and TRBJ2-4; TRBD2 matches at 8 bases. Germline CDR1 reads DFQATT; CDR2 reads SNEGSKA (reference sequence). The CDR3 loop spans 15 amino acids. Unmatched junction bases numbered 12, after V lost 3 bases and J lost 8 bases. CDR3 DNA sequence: TGCAGTGCTAGGGTGCGGGGGGACGGGCAAGACATTCAGTACTTC. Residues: CSARVRGDGQDIQYF.

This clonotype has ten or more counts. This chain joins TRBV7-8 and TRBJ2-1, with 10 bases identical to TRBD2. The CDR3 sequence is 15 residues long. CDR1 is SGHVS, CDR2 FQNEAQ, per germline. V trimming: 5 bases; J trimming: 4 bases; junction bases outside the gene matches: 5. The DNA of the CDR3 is TGTGCCAGCAGCCCAAGCGGGGGGGTTTACAATGAGCAGTTCTTC. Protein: CASSPSGGVYNEQFF.

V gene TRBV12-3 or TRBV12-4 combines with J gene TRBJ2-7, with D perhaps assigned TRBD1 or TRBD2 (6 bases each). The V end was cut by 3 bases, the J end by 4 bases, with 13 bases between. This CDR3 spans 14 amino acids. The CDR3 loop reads CASSFPGGVYEQYF. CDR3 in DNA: TGTGCCAGCAGTTTCCCCGGGGGCGTATACGAGCAGTACTTC.

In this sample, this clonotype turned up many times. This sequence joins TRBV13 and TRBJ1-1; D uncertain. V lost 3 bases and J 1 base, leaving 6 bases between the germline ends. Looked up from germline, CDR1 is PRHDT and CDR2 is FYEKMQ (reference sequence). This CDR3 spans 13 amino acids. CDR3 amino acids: CASSFAGNTEAFF. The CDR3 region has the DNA TGTGCCAGCAGCTTTGCGGGGAACACTGAAGCTTTCTTT.

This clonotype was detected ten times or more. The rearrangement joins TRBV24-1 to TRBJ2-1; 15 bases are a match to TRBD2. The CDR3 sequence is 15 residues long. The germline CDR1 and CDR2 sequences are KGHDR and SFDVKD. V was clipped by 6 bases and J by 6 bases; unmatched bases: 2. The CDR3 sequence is CATSPGLAGGNEQFF. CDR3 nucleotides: TGTGCCACCAGTCCGGGACTAGCGGGAGGCAATGAGCAGTTCTTC.

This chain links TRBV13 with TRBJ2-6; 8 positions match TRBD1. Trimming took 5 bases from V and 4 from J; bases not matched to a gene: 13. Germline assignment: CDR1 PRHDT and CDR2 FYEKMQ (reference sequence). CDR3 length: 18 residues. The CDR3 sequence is CASSRGQGVTSGANVLTF. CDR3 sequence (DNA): TGTGCCAGCAGCCGAGGACAGGGCGTGACGTCCGGGGCCAACGTCCTGACTTTC.

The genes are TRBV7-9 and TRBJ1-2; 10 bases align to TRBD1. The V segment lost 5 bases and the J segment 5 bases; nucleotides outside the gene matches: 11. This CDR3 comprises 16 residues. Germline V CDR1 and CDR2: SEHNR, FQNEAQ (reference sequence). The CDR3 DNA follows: TGTGCCAGCAGCAGCGGGACAGGGGCTACTACTTATGGCTACACCTTC. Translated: CASSSGTGATTYGYTF.

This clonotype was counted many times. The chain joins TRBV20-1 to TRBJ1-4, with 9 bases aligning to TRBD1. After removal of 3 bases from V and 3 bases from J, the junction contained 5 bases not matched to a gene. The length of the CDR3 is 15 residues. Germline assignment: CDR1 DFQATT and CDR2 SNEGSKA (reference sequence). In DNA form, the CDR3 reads TGCAGTGCTAGGGACAGGGGCTTGGCTAATGAAAAACTGTTTTTT. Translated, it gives CSARDRGLANEKLFF.

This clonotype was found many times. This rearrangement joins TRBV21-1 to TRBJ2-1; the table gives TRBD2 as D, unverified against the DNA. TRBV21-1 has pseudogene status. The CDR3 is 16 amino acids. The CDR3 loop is CASSKEPPSGSNEQFF. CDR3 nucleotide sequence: TGTGCCAGCAGCAAAGAGCCTCCTAGCGGGAGCAATGAGCAGTTCTTC.

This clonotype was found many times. CDR3 loop: CASSGAYSNQPQHF. The CDR3 DNA follows: TGTGCCAGCAGTGGTGCATATAGCAATCAGCCCCAGCATTTT. The chain combines TRBV2 with TRBJ1-5; D uncertain. Germline loops: CDR1 SNHLY, CDR2 FYNNEI. This CDR3 contains 14 residues. Trimming pared 4 bases from V and 0 bases from J, leaving 7 bases between.

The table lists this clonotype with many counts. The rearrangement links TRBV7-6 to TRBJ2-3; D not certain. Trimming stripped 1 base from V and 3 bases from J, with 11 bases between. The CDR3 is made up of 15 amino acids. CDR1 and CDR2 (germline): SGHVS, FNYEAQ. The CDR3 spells CASSLGARATDTQYF. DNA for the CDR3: TGTGCCAGCAGCTTAGGAGCTAGAGCAACAGATACGCAGTATTTT.

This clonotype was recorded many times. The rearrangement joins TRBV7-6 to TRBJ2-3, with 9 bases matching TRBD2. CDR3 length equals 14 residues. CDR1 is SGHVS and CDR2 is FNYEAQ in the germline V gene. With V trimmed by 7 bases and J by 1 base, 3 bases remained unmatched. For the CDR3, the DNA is TGTGCCAGCAAGTGGACTAGCGGCACAGATACGCAGTATTTT. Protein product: CASKWTSGTDTQYF.

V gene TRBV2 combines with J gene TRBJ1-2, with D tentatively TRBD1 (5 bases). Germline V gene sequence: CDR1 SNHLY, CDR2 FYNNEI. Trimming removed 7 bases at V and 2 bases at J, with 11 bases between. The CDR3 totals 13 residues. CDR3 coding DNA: TGTGCCAGCACTTTCGACAGAAACTATGGCTACACCTTC. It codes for CASTFDRNYGYTF.

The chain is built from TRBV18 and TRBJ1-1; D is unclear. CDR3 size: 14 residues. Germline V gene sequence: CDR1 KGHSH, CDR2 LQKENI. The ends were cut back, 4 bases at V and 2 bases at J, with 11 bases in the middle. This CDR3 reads CASSLSTDNTEAFF. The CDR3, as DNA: TGTGCCAGCTCACTAAGTACAGATAACACTGAAGCTTTCTTT.

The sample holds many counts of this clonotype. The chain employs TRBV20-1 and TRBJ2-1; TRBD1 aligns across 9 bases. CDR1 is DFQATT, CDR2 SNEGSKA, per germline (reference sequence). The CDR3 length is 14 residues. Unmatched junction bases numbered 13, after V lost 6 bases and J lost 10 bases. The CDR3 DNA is TGCAGTGCCACCGGGACAGGGAGGGTTTGGGAGCAGTTCTTC. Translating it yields CSATGTGRVWEQFF.

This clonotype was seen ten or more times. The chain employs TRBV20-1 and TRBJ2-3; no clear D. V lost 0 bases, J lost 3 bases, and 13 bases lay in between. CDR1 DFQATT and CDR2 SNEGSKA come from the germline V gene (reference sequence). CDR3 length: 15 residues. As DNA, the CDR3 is TGCAGTGCTAGAGATGGTCTAGTCGGGACAGATACGCAGTATTTT. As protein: CSARDGLVGTDTQYF.

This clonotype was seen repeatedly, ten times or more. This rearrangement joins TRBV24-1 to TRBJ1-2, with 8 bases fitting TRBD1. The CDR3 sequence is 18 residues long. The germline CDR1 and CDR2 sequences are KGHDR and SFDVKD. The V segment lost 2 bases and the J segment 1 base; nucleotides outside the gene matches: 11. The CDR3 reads CATSDSRTGMGVNYGYTF. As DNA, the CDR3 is TGTGCCACCAGTGATTCGAGGACAGGGATGGGCGTTAACTATGGCTACACCTTC.

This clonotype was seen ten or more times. As DNA, the CDR3 is TGTGCCAGCAGCCAAGAAGGTGGGGCCAACGTCCTGACTTTC. It codes for CASSQEGGANVLTF. This rearrangement joins TRBV4-2 to TRBJ2-6, with no clear D. This CDR3 comprises 14 residues. The germline V gene encodes CDR1 LGHNA and CDR2 YNFKEQ. V was trimmed by 0 bases and J by 3 bases, leaving 3 bases between them.

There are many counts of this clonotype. The CDR3 nucleotides read TGCAGCGTCCAACGGGTGGACAGGGGGAACTATGGCTACACCTTC. Translation: CSVQRVDRGNYGYTF. The genes are TRBV29-1 and TRBJ1-2; 10 bases align to TRBD1. Germline CDR1 is SQVTM and CDR2 is ANQGSEA. Trimming removed 6 bases from V and 2 bases from J; junction bases left unmatched: 9. The CDR3 sequence is 15 residues long.